Listed below are T cell receptor beta chains from one sample, sequenced in a study of cytomegalovirus exposure and HLA in healthy donors. Assay: immunoSEQ multiplex PCR; the TCRdb copy retains only in-frame clones and omits some. The repertoire includes 200,000 to 300,000 clones, around 87% of them detected once, and roughly 1.2% sits in the top ten. What was sequenced was PBMCs. All receptors come from a young woman in good health and CMV-seropositive. Each CDR3 is given with its conserved first and last residue. Fields, in order: D gene, clone size, J gene, V gene, CDR3 protein, CDR3 DNA. D genes are given only for firm matches. Clone size appears in some rows only: once, few, many, or a class for an expanded clone.

D: -
size: -
J: TRBJ1-1
V: TRBV5-1
CDR3: CASSQTGGNTEAFF
DNA: TGCGCCAGCAGCCAAACGGGAGGAAACACTGAAGCTTTCTTT

D: -
size: -
J: TRBJ2-5
V: TRBV7-7
CDR3: CASSLDRGKETQYF
DNA: TGTGCTAGCAGCTTAGACCGGGGTAAAGAGACCCAGTACTTC

D: TRBD1
size: -
J: TRBJ1-2
V: TRBV28
CDR3: CASRQQGAGKGYTF
DNA: TGTGCCAGCAGGCAGCAGGGGGCGGGTAAGGGCTACACCTTC

D: TRBD2
size: -
J: TRBJ2-5
V: TRBV28
CDR3: CASSFWTSGNLYQETQYF
DNA: TGTGCCAGCAGTTTTTGGACTAGCGGGAACCTGTACCAAGAGACCCAGTACTTC

D: TRBD2
size: once
J: TRBJ2-1
V: TRBV10-1
CDR3: CASSESGLAGNEQFF
DNA: TGCGCCAGCAGTGAGTCGGGACTAGCGGGTAATGAGCAGTTCTTC

D: TRBD1
size: -
J: TRBJ2-1
V: TRBV5-1
CDR3: CASSLGTGSSYNEQFF
DNA: TGCGCCAGCAGCCTAGGGACAGGGAGCTCCTACAATGAGCAGTTCTTC

D: TRBD2
size: -
J: TRBJ2-7
V: TRBV27
CDR3: CASSLSGSSYEQYF
DNA: TGTGCCAGCAGTCTTAGCGGGTCTTCCTACGAGCAGTACTTC

D: -
size: -
J: TRBJ2-7
V: TRBV19
CDR3: CASSIDRSLSYEQYF
DNA: TGTGCCAGTAGTATAGATCGGTCCTTATCCTACGAGCAGTACTTC

D: TRBD2
size: -
J: TRBJ2-1
V: TRBV9
CDR3: CASSVVASGAYNEQFF
DNA: TGTGCCAGCAGCGTAGTGGCTAGCGGCGCCTACAATGAGCAGTTCTTC

D: -
size: once
J: TRBJ1-2
V: TRBV10-3
CDR3: CAISDGHEVGYGYTF
DNA: TGTGCCATCAGTGATGGACACGAGGTCGGCTATGGCTACACCTTC

D: TRBD2
size: -
J: TRBJ2-1
V: TRBV7-9
CDR3: CASESGSSYNEQFF
DNA: TGTGCCAGCGAGAGCGGGAGCTCCTACAATGAGCAGTTCTTC

D: -
size: -
J: TRBJ1-5
V: TRBV9
CDR3: CASSVGGLSNQPQHF
DNA: TGTGCCAGCAGCGTCGGCGGGCTTAGCAATCAGCCCCAGCATTTT

D: -
size: -
J: TRBJ2-7
V: TRBV6-5
CDR3: CASSYSKGFAYEQYF
DNA: TGTGCCAGCAGTTACTCGAAGGGGTTCGCGTACGAGCAGTACTTC

D: -
size: -
J: TRBJ2-1
V: TRBV5-1
CDR3: CASSFQGSNNEQFF
DNA: TGCGCCAGCAGCTTCCAGGGGAGTAACAATGAGCAGTTCTTC

D: -
size: -
J: TRBJ2-7
V: TRBV7-6
CDR3: CASSLGGTYEQYF
DNA: TGTGCCAGCAGCTTGGGCGGGACCTACGAGCAGTACTTC

D: -
size: -
J: TRBJ2-7
V: TRBV28
CDR3: CASSLEYEQYF
DNA: TGTGCCAGCAGTCTAGAGTACGAGCAGTACTTC

D: TRBD2
size: -
J: TRBJ2-1
V: TRBV5-1
CDR3: CASSFQGVAGAGYNEQFF
DNA: TGCGCCAGCAGCTTTCAGGGCGTAGCGGGAGCGGGATACAATGAGCAGTTCTTC

D: TRBD1
size: -
J: TRBJ2-1
V: TRBV27
CDR3: CASTKQGSPPHEQFF
DNA: TGTGCCAGCACCAAACAGGGGTCCCCGCCCCATGAGCAGTTCTTC

D: TRBD1
size: few
J: TRBJ2-7
V: TRBV4-1
CDR3: CASSQDQRQGSYEQYF
DNA: TGCGCCAGCAGCCAAGATCAGCGACAGGGCAGCTACGAGCAGTACTTC

D: -
size: -
J: TRBJ2-1
V: TRBV4-1
CDR3: CASARQSKHNEQFF
DNA: TGCGCCAGCGCCCGACAATCGAAACACAATGAGCAGTTCTTC

D: TRBD1
size: -
J: TRBJ2-1
V: TRBV6-1
CDR3: CASSEALGQGSSREQFF
DNA: TGTGCCAGCAGTGAAGCTCTAGGACAGGGATCGTCTCGTGAGCAGTTCTTC

D: TRBD2
size: -
J: TRBJ2-2
V: TRBV9
CDR3: CASSASGRGTGELFF
DNA: TGTGCCAGCAGCGCTAGCGGGAGGGGCACCGGGGAGCTGTTTTTT

D: -
size: -
J: TRBJ1-4
V: TRBV2
CDR3: CASSDRRGNEKLFF
DNA: TGTGCCAGCAGTGACAGAAGAGGTAATGAAAAACTGTTTTTT

D: -
size: -
J: TRBJ2-5
V: TRBV18
CDR3: CASSPRRQGGSQETQYF
DNA: TGTGCCAGCTCACCACGCCGACAGGGAGGTAGCCAAGAGACCCAGTACTTC

D: TRBD1
size: -
J: TRBJ1-2
V: TRBV19
CDR3: CASSARGRGSRYTF
DNA: TGTGCCAGTAGCGCCAGGGGGCGCGGGAGTCGCTACACCTTC

D: -
size: -
J: TRBJ1-5
V: TRBV19
CDR3: CASSIDPSFNQPQHF
DNA: TGTGCCAGTAGTATAGATCCGTCCTTCAATCAGCCCCAGCATTTT

D: -
size: -
J: TRBJ1-1
V: TRBV27
CDR3: CASSLSRDARRAEAFF
DNA: TGTGCCAGCAGTTTATCCCGAGATGCTCGGAGGGCTGAAGCTTTCTTT

D: -
size: -
J: TRBJ2-7
V: TRBV12-5
CDR3: CASGLDSYEQYF
DNA: TGTGCTAGTGGTTTGGACAGCTACGAGCAGTACTTC

D: -
size: -
J: TRBJ2-2
V: TRBV6-6
CDR3: CASSYSRSPGELFF
DNA: TGTGCCAGCAGTTACTCTCGTTCCCCCGGGGAGCTGTTTTTT

D: TRBD1
size: -
J: TRBJ2-7
V: TRBV7-9
CDR3: CASSSTPGTETYEQYF
DNA: TGTGCCAGCAGCTCGACTCCCGGGACAGAGACCTACGAGCAGTACTTC

D: TRBD1
size: -
J: TRBJ2-3
V: TRBV6-5
CDR3: CASSPDRENEDTQYF
DNA: TGTGCCAGCAGTCCAGACAGGGAAAACGAGGATACGCAGTATTTT

D: TRBD2
size: -
J: TRBJ2-2
V: TRBV29-1
CDR3: CSVGLADTGELFF
DNA: TGCAGCGTAGGACTAGCGGACACCGGGGAGCTGTTTTTT

D: -
size: -
J: TRBJ1-2
V: TRBV14
CDR3: CASSQIPLQGDYGYTF
DNA: TGTGCCAGCAGCCAAATTCCCCTACAGGGAGACTATGGCTACACCTTC

D: TRBD1
size: -
J: TRBJ1-4
V: TRBV5-4
CDR3: CASSSTGAPNEKLFF
DNA: TGTGCCAGCAGTTCGACAGGGGCCCCTAATGAAAAACTGTTTTTT

D: -
size: few
J: TRBJ1-5
V: TRBV6-1
CDR3: CASTQGLGGNQPQHF
DNA: TGTGCCAGCACCCAGGGTTTAGGGGGCAATCAGCCCCAGCATTTT

D: TRBD2
size: -
J: TRBJ2-7
V: TRBV6-5
CDR3: CASSYSAGETLGEQYF
DNA: TGTGCCAGCAGTTACTCTGCGGGAGAGACCTTAGGGGAGCAGTACTTC

D: -
size: -
J: TRBJ2-7
V: TRBV7-9
CDR3: CASSQGRDPISSF
DNA: TGTGCCAGCAGTCAAGGCAGGGATCCGATAAGTAGCTTC

D: -
size: -
J: TRBJ1-5
V: TRBV6-4
CDR3: CASIEQVSSSNQPQHF
DNA: TGTGCCAGCATTGAACAGGTTTCCTCCAGCAATCAGCCCCAGCATTTT

D: TRBD1
size: -
J: TRBJ1-5
V: TRBV30
CDR3: CAWSSAGGTINQPQHF
DNA: TGTGCCTGGAGTTCGGCAGGGGGGACAATCAATCAGCCCCAGCATTTT

D: -
size: -
J: TRBJ2-1
V: TRBV15
CDR3: CATSRDPRQTFYDEQFF
DNA: TGTGCCACCAGCAGAGATCCGAGACAGACTTTTTACGATGAGCAGTTCTTC

D: TRBD1
size: once
J: TRBJ1-2
V: TRBV5-6
CDR3: CASSLMDRVGGYTF
DNA: TGTGCCAGCAGCTTGATGGACAGGGTAGGCGGCTACACCTTC

D: TRBD2
size: -
J: TRBJ2-1
V: TRBV5-1
CDR3: CASYNSGSRLNEQFF
DNA: TGCGCCAGCTACAATAGCGGGAGTCGGCTTAATGAGCAGTTCTTC

D: -
size: -
J: TRBJ2-3
V: TRBV29-1
CDR3: CSAQRGGRTDTQYF
DNA: TGCAGCGCCCAACGAGGAGGGCGCACAGATACGCAGTATTTT

D: -
size: -
J: TRBJ1-2
V: TRBV2
CDR3: CACEGGDYGYTF
DNA: TGTGCCTGTGAGGGGGGGGACTATGGCTACACCTTC

D: -
size: -
J: TRBJ2-3
V: TRBV2
CDR3: CASHWTPSTDTQYF
DNA: TGTGCCAGCCATTGGACACCTAGCACAGATACGCAGTATTTT

D: TRBD1
size: -
J: TRBJ2-7
V: TRBV6-6
CDR3: CASSYIDRELSYEQYF
DNA: TGTGCCAGCAGTTACATCGACAGGGAATTGTCCTACGAGCAGTACTTC